This T cell receptor (beta chain) was captured in a study of beta chain features in type 1 diabetes. TCRB transcripts that were expressed got sequenced, as all of the isolated RNA had been reverse transcribed. Clones were sequenced by immunoSEQ multiplex PCR, and TCRdb holds only the in-frame ones, with some missing. The table shows fewer than 250,000 clones, with 68% occurring only once. On this clone itself: Different DNA sequences within this sample yield the same CDR3.

Germline V CDR1 and CDR2: SQVTM, ANQGSEA. The CDR3 extends over 16 amino acids. With 6 bases removed from V and 2 bases from J, the gap between germline ends came to 19 bases. The rearrangement joins TRBV29-1 to TRBJ2-2; TRBD2 might be the D (5 bases). The sequenced material came from naive CD4+ T cells from blood. This TCR was recovered from a man in his thirties or forties in good health. CDR3 in amino acids: CSVLRGSATNTGELFF. CDR3 DNA: TGCAGCGTCCTACGAGGGTCCGCTACCAACACCGGGGAGCTGTTTTTT.